This passage covers 30 T cell receptor beta chains from one sample sequenced in a study of CD8 T cells in ankylosing spondylitis. TCRdb itself ran the 5' RACE reads through MiXCR, one entry per CDR3 protein. The sample contains tens of thousands of distinct CDR3 sequences, 6% of which appear only once. Sequenced material: blood, either unsorted or a sorted T cell fraction (not recorded which). These receptor sequences come from a male donor with ankylosing spondylitis or in good health (not recorded which).

This clonotype was seen repeatedly, ten times or more. The chain has TRBV20-1 and TRBJ1-2; D gene unclear. Germline V gene data show CDR1 as DFQATT and CDR2 as SNEGSKA (reference sequence). V lost 6 bases, J lost 4 bases, and 12 bases lay in between. The CDR3 sequence is 12 residues long. The CDR3 here is CSAESTVYGYTF. The CDR3 bases are TGCAGTGCGGAGAGCACGGTCTATGGCTACACCTTC.

The chain employs TRBV19 and TRBJ1-5; D gene ambiguous. Germline V gene lookup returns CDR1 LNHDA and CDR2 SQIVND (reference sequence). Trimming took off 4 bases at V and 0 bases at J, with 19 bases between the two ends. The CDR3 contains 18 residues. CDR3 coding DNA: TGTGCCAGTAGTACCGACCAGGCAGGAATATATAGCAATCAGCCCCAGCATTTT. This sequence encodes CASSTDQAGIYSNQPQHF.

Many counts were recorded for this clonotype. This sequence joins TRBV12-3 or TRBV12-4 and TRBJ2-7; D unresolved. The CDR3 is 12 residues long. V was cut by 5 bases and J by 3 bases, with 8 bases left in between. CDR3 loop: CASSDPYYEQYF. DNA for the CDR3: TGTGCCAGCAGTGACCCCTACTACGAGCAGTACTTC.

This clonotype has at least ten counts. The chain has TRBV6-6 and TRBJ1-4; D not resolved. This CDR3 region has 12 residues. The V end was cut by 0 bases, the J end by 12 bases, with 8 bases between. The germline CDR1 and CDR2 sequences are MNHNY and SVGAGI (reference sequence). The CDR3 sequence: CASSYSTSELFF. The CDR3 DNA follows: TGTGCCAGCAGTTACTCGACGTCGGAACTGTTTTTT.

Ten or more counts support this clonotype. The chain has TRBV5-1 and TRBJ2-3; 10 nucleotides align to TRBD2. Per the germline V gene, CDR1 is SGHRS and CDR2 is YFSETQ. With V trimmed by 4 bases and J by 6 bases, 8 bases remained unmatched. This CDR3 is 15 amino acids long. CDR3 protein: CASSPLKRGGDTQYF. The CDR3 DNA reads TGCGCCAGCAGCCCCTTAAAGCGGGGGGGGGATACGCAGTATTTT.

This clonotype occurred many times. The chain has TRBV10-3 and TRBJ2-5, with D possibly TRBD1 on 6 matching bases. V was clipped by 5 bases and J by 4 bases, with 11 bases between them. Germline CDR1 and CDR2: ENHRY and SYGVKD. The CDR3 totals 13 residues. CDR3 nucleotides: TGTGCCATCAGTCAGGGGCCTGGAGAGACCCAGTACTTC. Translation: CAISQGPGETQYF.

There are many counts of this clonotype. J is TRBJ2-2 and V is TRBV24-1; 10 bases match TRBD2. Trimming took 4 bases from V and 8 from J; bases not matched to a gene: 12. The CDR3 runs 17 residues. The germline CDR1 and CDR2 sequences are KGHDR and SFDVKD. CDR3 DNA sequence: TGTGCCACCAGTGACCTCCACGCGGCGGGACTAGCGGGGGAGCTGTTTTTT. It encodes CATSDLHAAGLAGELFF.

This clonotype was seen many times. The genes are TRBV5-1 and TRBJ2-5, with 10 nucleotides matching TRBD2. Per the germline V gene, CDR1 is SGHRS and CDR2 is YFSETQ. V lost 1 base and J lost 5; bases outside the gene matches: 5. The CDR3 is 15 residues long. The CDR3 sequence is CASSLHTSGDETQYF. CDR3 sequence (DNA): TGCGCCAGCAGCTTGCACACTAGCGGGGATGAGACCCAGTACTTC.

This clonotype was detected many times. The gene calls are TRBV21-1 and TRBJ2-1; the table's TRBD2 call for D was not verified on the DNA. TRBV21-1 is flagged as a pseudogene. This CDR3 comprises 17 residues. The CDR3 loop reads CASSVRGGRSSYNEQFF. CDR3 nucleotide sequence: TGTGCCAGCAGCGTCCGCGGGGGGCGGAGCTCCTACAATGAGCAGTTCTTC.

The chain uses TRBV5-1 and TRBJ2-1; 9 bases are a match to TRBD1. From germline, CDR1 is SGHRS and CDR2 YFSETQ. V was clipped by 4 bases and J by 8 bases; unmatched bases: 7. The CDR3 totals 14 residues. The CDR3 sequence is CASSMGTGIDEQFF. The CDR3 nucleotides are TGCGCCAGCAGCATGGGGACAGGGATAGATGAGCAGTTCTTC.

This clonotype appeared many times. The chain links TRBV10-3 to TRBJ2-7, with 7 bases matching TRBD1. J gave up 3 bases and V 6 bases, and 2 bases lay outside the gene matches. This CDR3 is 12 amino acids long. Germline lookup yields CDR1 ENHRY and CDR2 SYGVKD. Here the CDR3 DNA reads TGTGCCATCAGCACAGGGGTCTACGAGCAGTACTTC. Protein: CAISTGVYEQYF.

The sample holds many counts of this clonotype. This rearrangement joins TRBV28 to TRBJ2-5, with D perhaps TRBD1 (6 bases). The CDR3 is 14 amino acids. Germline CDR1 MDHEN, CDR2 SYDVKM. Trimming shortened V by 2 bases and J by 4 bases, and 11 bases separated the two germline ends. CDR3 DNA: TGTGCCAGCAGTTTAGTGACAGGCCGAGAGACCCAGTACTTC. Translated: CASSLVTGRETQYF.

This clonotype was detected many times. The chain is built from TRBV30 and TRBJ1-1, with TRBD1 identical over 8 bases. In germline, CDR1 is GTSNPN, CDR2 SVGIG (reference sequence). This CDR3 has 13 amino acids. V was clipped by 1 base and J by 4 bases; unmatched bases: 2. The CDR3 DNA sequence: TGTGCCTGGAGTGCCAGGGGGCTCACTGAAGCTTTCTTT. It is translated as CAWSARGLTEAFF.

This clonotype was counted at least ten times. The chain joins TRBV29-1 to TRBJ2-1; 10 bases line up with TRBD2. The CDR3 totals 16 residues. Germline V gene lookup returns CDR1 SQVTM and CDR2 ANQGSEA. V lost 3 bases, J lost 2 bases, and 7 bases stayed unmatched. The CDR3 protein is CSVEALAGVAYNEQFF. The CDR3 DNA reads TGCAGCGTTGAGGCCCTAGCGGGAGTGGCCTACAATGAGCAGTTCTTC.

This clonotype was found many times. The genes are TRBV18 and TRBJ1-2, with D uncertain. This CDR3 has 12 residues. V was shortened by 3 bases and J by 4 bases, with 6 bases between the two germline ends. Per germline, CDR1 KGHSH and CDR2 LQKENI. The CDR3 spells CASSPKSYGYTF. CDR3 DNA sequence: TGTGCCAGCTCACCGAAGAGCTATGGCTACACCTTC.

This clonotype was counted at least ten times. The gene calls are TRBV27 and TRBJ1-6; the D is unclear. The CDR3 loop spans 17 amino acids. The V end was cut by 1 base, the J end by 2 bases, with 12 bases between. CDR1 and CDR2 from the germline V gene are MNHEY and SMNVEV (reference sequence). CDR3 DNA sequence: TGTGCCAGCAGTTTATTGTCTGGGAGGGCCTATAATTCACCCCTCCACTTT. Its protein is CASSLLSGRAYNSPLHF.

This clonotype was recorded many times. The chain couples TRBV12-3 or TRBV12-4 to TRBJ2-3; the match to TRBD2 covers 14 bases. J was trimmed by 3 bases and V by 0 bases; bases with no gene match: 5. CDR3 length equals 18 residues. CDR3 sequence reads: CASSLAGTSGRPTDTQYF. CDR3 DNA: TGTGCCAGCAGTTTAGCTGGGACTAGCGGGAGACCGACAGATACGCAGTATTTT.

The genes are TRBV20-1 and TRBJ1-4; maybe TRBD1 (6 bases). CDR1 and CDR2 from the germline V gene are DFQATT and SNEGSKA (reference sequence). This CDR3 has 15 amino acids. V gave up 1 base and J gave up 3 bases, with 12 bases separating them. CDR3: CSARVRGGANEKLFF. The CDR3, as DNA: TGCAGTGCTAGAGTCCGGGGGGGCGCTAATGAAAAACTGTTTTTT.

There are many counts of this clonotype. The CDR3 loop reads CASSRGLAESSYNEQFF. As DNA, the CDR3 is TGTGCCAGCAGCCGGGGACTAGCGGAAAGCTCCTACAATGAGCAGTTCTTC. The chain couples TRBV12-3 or TRBV12-4 to TRBJ2-1, with 11 positions matching TRBD2. V was clipped by 6 bases and J by 0 bases; unmatched bases: 7. The CDR3 spans 17 residues.

There are many counts of this clonotype. The chain uses TRBV12-3 or TRBV12-4 and TRBJ2-3; D is unresolved. This CDR3 contains 13 residues. V was cut by 4 bases and J by 5 bases, with 10 bases left in between. CDR3 residues: CASSSWSGDTQYF. For the CDR3, the DNA is TGTGCCAGCAGTTCGTGGAGTGGAGATACGCAGTATTTT.

This clonotype was observed at least ten times. This chain joins TRBV20-1 and TRBJ2-7; D is perhaps TRBD2 (5 bases). CDR1 is DFQATT, CDR2 SNEGSKA, per germline (reference sequence). This CDR3 has 13 amino acids. Trimming pared 6 bases from V and 0 bases from J, leaving 12 bases between. CDR3 in DNA: TGCAGTGCCTCCAGGACTGGCTCCTACGAGCAGTACTTC. Residues: CSASRTGSYEQYF.

Ten or more counts support this clonotype. The chain carries TRBV12-3 or TRBV12-4 and TRBJ2-6, with D perhaps TRBD1 or TRBD2 (5 bases each). The germline V and J ends were trimmed by 6 bases and 4 bases, with 19 bases remaining between them. The CDR3 has 17 amino acids. CDR3 DNA: TGTGCCAGCAGCCGTCGGGACCGGGTTGGAGGGGCCAACGTCCTGACTTTC. Its translation is CASSRRDRVGGANVLTF.

This clonotype was observed many times. DNA for the CDR3: TGTGCCAGTAGTATGAAGAGCGGGCAGATCCACACAGATACGCAGTATTTT. Its protein product is CASSMKSGQIHTDTQYF. The gene calls are TRBV19 and TRBJ2-3, with D possibly matching TRBD2 (6 bases). The germline V gene has CDR1 LNHDA and CDR2 SQIVND (reference sequence). The CDR3 runs 17 residues. The V gene lost 3 bases and the J gene lost 2 bases, with 18 bases spanning the gap.

This clonotype was counted ten times or more. The chain links TRBV6-5 to TRBJ1-1; a weak D match, TRBD1 (6 bases). The germline V and J ends were trimmed by 6 bases and 4 bases, with 15 bases remaining between them. This CDR3 has 14 amino acids. CDR1 and CDR2 from the germline V gene are MNHEY and SVGAGI. This chain's CDR3 is CASSLDRWSTEAFF. Written as DNA, the CDR3 is TGTGCCAGCAGCTTAGACAGGTGGAGCACTGAAGCTTTCTTT.

By share, this clonotype ranks as medium-sized. The chain combines TRBV7-2 with TRBJ2-3; 11 nucleotides agree with TRBD2. Germline CDR1 SGHTA, CDR2 FQGNSA. The CDR3 spans 14 residues. With 3 bases clipped from V and 8 bases from J, the junction kept 4 bases outside the gene matches. CDR3 sequence: CASSFLAGGVTQYF. DNA of the CDR3: TGTGCCAGCAGCTTCCTAGCGGGGGGAGTTACGCAGTATTTT.

V is TRBV5-4 and J is TRBJ2-3; no firm D call. The CDR3 sequence is 15 residues long. Germline assignment: CDR1 SGHNT and CDR2 YYREEE (reference sequence). V was trimmed by 1 base and J by 6 bases, leaving 15 bases between them. CDR3 amino acids: CASSLSGVASDTQYF. CDR3 coding DNA: TGTGCCAGCAGCTTGAGTGGGGTTGCTTCTGATACGCAGTATTTT.

Many counts were recorded for this clonotype. The gene calls are TRBV27 and TRBJ2-7, with D uncertain. Germline CDR1 MNHEY, CDR2 SMNVEV (reference sequence). The CDR3 totals 16 residues. Trimming stripped 5 bases from V and 0 bases from J, with 17 bases between. The CDR3 bases are TGTGCCAGCAGTCCCTCGATCGCCGACCTCTCCTACGAGCAGTACTTC. Translation: CASSPSIADLSYEQYF.

The table lists this clonotype with many counts. J is TRBJ2-1 and V is TRBV3-1; TRBD2 matches at 11 bases. The CDR3 length is 15 residues. The germline gives CDR1 LGHDT, CDR2 YNNKEL (reference sequence). V dropped 4 bases and J dropped 5; count of bases not matched to a gene: 4. The DNA for the CDR3 is TGTGCCAGCAGCCCCGGGACTAGCGGTCACAATGAGCAGTTCTTC. Protein sequence: CASSPGTSGHNEQFF.

This clonotype was seen at least ten times. The genes are TRBV6-5 and TRBJ2-3; tentatively, D is TRBD1 or TRBD2 (5 bases each). Germline V gives CDR1 MNHEY, CDR2 SVGAGI. V was trimmed by 4 bases and J by 0 bases, leaving 14 bases between them. The CDR3 runs to 16 residues. The DNA for the CDR3 is TGTGCCAGCAGTTTCGGGACCACCGCTAGCACAGATACGCAGTATTTT. Translation: CASSFGTTASTDTQYF.

This clonotype came up a few times. One end of the junction fails to match germline, which may point to a read error. This chain links TRBV12-3 or TRBV12-4 with TRBJ1-5; the match to TRBD1 covers 7 bases. The CDR3 sequence is 19 residues long. The CDR3 bases are TGTACCAGCAGTTTAGCAACAGGGACAGTCCCTTCCAAGAATCAGCCCCAGCATTTT. Translated, it gives CTSSLATGTVPSKNQPQHF.